The 32 T cell receptor beta chains below were found in one sample sequenced in a study of beta chain features in type 1 diabetes. Sequenced material consisted of expressed TCRB transcripts (all of the isolated RNA was reverse transcribed). Sequencing was performed with immunoSEQ multiplex PCR; in TCRdb, only in-frame clones are kept and a portion is missing. The sample has about 660,000 clones; 11% to 15% are singletons. Study-wide results and caveats: Shortening that was moderate but significant affected the TCRB CDR3s of Type 1 diabetes patients in all four CD4+ subsets.

No cognate antigen is known for these TCRs. Sequenced input: naive CD4+ T cells from blood. The receptors originated from a man aged 18 to 30 with type 1 diabetes.

The chain joins TRBV2 to TRBJ2-7; 9 bases agree with TRBD1. The CDR3 is 17 amino acids. The V gene end was trimmed by 3 bases and the J gene end by 1 base; junction bases not matched to a gene: 10. Germline V CDR1 and CDR2: SNHLY, FYNNEI. The CDR3 protein is CASSEGTGTGRSYEQYF. The CDR3 DNA sequence: TGTGCCAGCAGTGAGGGAACCGGGACAGGGCGATCCTACGAGCAGTACTTC.

The chain carries TRBV7-2 and TRBJ1-2, with D possibly TRBD1 on 6 matching bases. V lost 5 bases and J 8 bases, leaving 12 bases between the germline ends. The germline V gene encodes CDR1 SGHTA and CDR2 FQGNSA. The CDR3 is 12 amino acids. The CDR3 spells CASSVQGRGYTF. The CDR3 nucleotides are TGTGCCAGCAGCGTACAGGGAAGAGGCTACACCTTC. Full variable domain (rest looked up from reference TRBV7-2 and TRBJ1-2): GAGVSQSPSNKVTEKGKDVELRCDPISGHTALYWYRQSLGQGLEFLIYFQGNSAPDKSGLPSDRFSAERTGGSVSTLTIQRTQQEDSAVYLCASSVQGRGYTFGSGTRLTVV.

This chain connects TRBV7-2 to TRBJ2-2; D unresolved. Trimming stripped 0 bases from V and 0 bases from J, with 8 bases between. CDR3 length: 16 residues. The germline V gene encodes CDR1 SGHTA and CDR2 FQGNSA. This CDR3 is CASSLARAANTGELFF. CDR3 bases: TGTGCCAGCAGCTTAGCCCGCGCAGCGAACACCGGGGAGCTGTTTTTT. Complete variable domain (other parts from reference TRBV7-2 and TRBJ2-2): GAGVSQSPSNKVTEKGKDVELRCDPISGHTALYWYRQSLGQGLEFLIYFQGNSAPDKSGLPSDRFSAERTGGSVSTLTIQRTQQEDSAVYLCASSLARAANTGELFFGEGSRLTVL.

This clone showed up just a few times. V and J are TRBV28 and TRBJ2-3, with TRBD1 identical over 8 bases. Germline V lookup: CDR1 MDHEN, CDR2 SYDVKM. The V gene end was trimmed by 6 bases and the J gene end by 5 bases; junction bases not matched to a gene: 13. CDR3 length: 16 residues. The CDR3 coding sequence is TGTGCCAGCAGCCCCGCACTGACAGGGGTTAGAGATACGCAGTATTTT. As protein: CASSPALTGVRDTQYF.

The rearrangement links TRBV29-1 to TRBJ1-2; D perhaps matches TRBD1 (5 bases). There are 12 residues in the CDR3. Per the germline V gene, CDR1 is SQVTM and CDR2 is ANQGSEA. CDR3 amino acids: CGGSQGDYGYTF. CDR3 sequence (DNA): TGCGGTGGTAGCCAGGGAGACTATGGCTACACCTTC. The full variable domain, rest sourced from reference TRBV29-1 and TRBJ1-2, is SAVISQKPSRDICQRGTSLTIQCQVDSQVTMMFWYRQQPGQSLTLIATANQGSEATYESGFVIDKFPISRPNLTFSTLTVSNMSPEDSSIYLCGGSQGDYGYTFGSGTRLTVV.

The chain carries TRBV10-3 and TRBJ2-2, with D uncertain. The CDR3 runs 14 residues. Trimming pared 2 bases from V and 3 bases from J, leaving 7 bases between. CDR1 and CDR2 (germline): ENHRY, SYGVKD. CDR3 sequence reads: CAISETTYTGELFF. CDR3 DNA sequence: TGTGCCATCAGTGAGACCACTTACACCGGGGAGCTGTTTTTT.

The CDR3 spells CASSQEGWTEAFF. The CDR3 region has the DNA TGCGCCAGCAGCCAAGAAGGGTGGACTGAAGCTTTCTTT. This sequence joins TRBV4-1 and TRBJ1-1; unclear D gene. The length of the CDR3 is 13 residues. Germline values: CDR1 MGHRA, CDR2 YSYEKL. V shed 0 bases and J shed 5 bases, with 7 bases lying between them.

This clone was observed a handful of times. This rearrangement joins TRBV11-3 to TRBJ2-3; tentatively, D is TRBD2 (6 bases). V dropped 5 bases and J dropped 4 bases, with 10 bases sitting between them. Per germline, CDR1 SGHNT and CDR2 YENEEA. The CDR3 totals 13 residues. CDR3 nucleotide sequence: TGTGCCAGCAGCCGGGGGTATTCAGATACGCAGTATTTT. Its protein product is CASSRGYSDTQYF.

There are a few counts of this clone. The J gene is TRBJ1-2, the V gene TRBV29-1; D is perhaps TRBD1 (6 bases). Germline CDR1 SQVTM, CDR2 ANQGSEA. The ends were cut back, 5 bases at V and 6 bases at J, with 22 bases in the middle. This CDR3 has 15 residues. CDR3 DNA: TGCAGCGTTTCAGATAAGGGACATCGGGCGGATGGCTACACCTTC. Protein: CSVSDKGHRADGYTF.

This clone appeared a few times. The chain couples TRBV27 to TRBJ2-3, with TRBD1 identical over 7 bases. V shed 4 bases, J shed 6 bases, and the junction held 7 bases outside the gene matches. The CDR3 has 14 residues. Germline-derived CDR1 and CDR2 are MNHEY and SMNVEV (reference sequence). The CDR3 loop reads CASSSTGRLDTQYF. CDR3 DNA: TGTGCCAGCAGTTCGACAGGGAGACTGGATACGCAGTATTTT.

This clone was seen a few times. The V and J genes are TRBV6-1 and TRBJ2-7; 10 bases are shared with TRBD2. The CDR3 has 14 amino acids. The germline V gene encodes CDR1 MNHNS and CDR2 SASEGT. Trimming removed 9 bases from V and 5 bases from J; junction bases left unmatched: 10. As DNA, the CDR3 is TGTGCCAGTAATACTAGCGGGAAGGCTCACGAGCAGTACTTC. Protein product: CASNTSGKAHEQYF.

The chain carries TRBV2 and TRBJ1-4; D gene uncertain. Germline CDR1 SNHLY, CDR2 FYNNEI. Trimming pared 5 bases from V and 4 bases from J, leaving 11 bases between. This CDR3 spans 14 amino acids. This CDR3 reads CASSQTSDNEKLFF. CDR3 DNA: TGTGCCAGCAGTCAGACAAGTGATAATGAAAAACTGTTTTTT.

This clone has just a few counts. This chain connects TRBV10-3 to TRBJ1-2; D is uncertain. Trimming removed 0 bases at V and 3 bases at J, with 11 bases between. The length of the CDR3 is 15 residues. Germline V gene data show CDR1 as ENHRY and CDR2 as SYGVKD. The CDR3 coding sequence is TGTGCCATCAGTGAGTCGTCCGGTGGGGACTATGGCTACACCTTC. This translates into CAISESSGGDYGYTF.

The gene calls are TRBV5-4 and TRBJ2-2; 7 nucleotides align to TRBD1. V lost 0 bases, J lost 5 bases, and 10 bases stayed unmatched. This CDR3 is 17 amino acids long. Germline-derived CDR1 and CDR2 are SGHNT and YYREEE (reference sequence). CDR3 bases: TGTGCCAGCAGCTTGGCCGTGATGGCCAGGGGGACCGGGGAGCTGTTTTTT. It is translated as CASSLAVMARGTGELFF.

V usage is TRBV7-2 and J usage is TRBJ1-1, with 10 bases that match TRBD1. Per the germline V gene, CDR1 is SGHTA and CDR2 is FQGNSA. V gave up 2 bases and J gave up 5 bases; unmatched junction bases: 8. This CDR3 spans 16 amino acids. DNA for the CDR3: TGTGCCAGCAGCTTAAGAAGTGACAGGGGGCCGACTGAAGCTTTCTTT. Protein product: CASSLRSDRGPTEAFF.

There are a few counts of this clone. This chain uses TRBV19 with TRBJ1-1, with D maybe TRBD1 (5 bases). The CDR3 covers 15 residues. V gave up 6 bases and J gave up 1 base, with 15 bases separating them. Germline V gene data show CDR1 as LNHDA and CDR2 as SQIVND (reference sequence). The DNA of the CDR3 is TGTGCCAGTAGACCGAATGAGGGGTGGAACACTGAAGCTTTCTTT. Its protein is CASRPNEGWNTEAFF.

J is TRBJ2-2 and V is TRBV18, with D tentatively TRBD1 (6 bases). Trimming stripped 2 bases from V and 6 bases from J, with 16 bases between. The CDR3 length is 16 residues. CDR1 and CDR2 (germline): KGHSH, LQKENI. CDR3 amino acids: CASSPSGQQSAGELFF. The DNA of the CDR3 is TGTGCCAGCTCACCAAGCGGACAGCAATCAGCCGGGGAGCTGTTTTTT.

This rearrangement joins TRBV6-5 to TRBJ2-1; D tentatively reads TRBD1 or TRBD2 (5 bases each). Trimming stripped 6 bases from V and 9 bases from J, with 18 bases between. The CDR3 runs 14 residues. The germline V gene has CDR1 MNHEY and CDR2 SVGAGI. CDR3: CASRRDRAAGEQFF. In DNA, the CDR3 is TGTGCCAGCAGGAGGGACCGGGCAGCAGGTGAGCAGTTCTTC.

This chain uses TRBV28 with TRBJ1-1; D is uncertain. From germline, CDR1 is MDHEN and CDR2 SYDVKM. Trimming pared 7 bases from V and 0 bases from J, leaving 3 bases between. The CDR3 has 11 residues. This CDR3 reads CASTMNTEAFF. CDR3 coding DNA: TGTGCCAGCACAATGAACACTGAAGCTTTCTTT.

In this sample, this clone turned up a few times. The CDR3 sequence: CASRRETNTGELFF. The CDR3 DNA follows: TGCGCATCGAGGAGGGAGACGAACACCGGGGAGCTGTTTTTT. The chain couples TRBV5-1 to TRBJ2-2, with D perhaps matching TRBD2 (6 bases). CDR3 length: 14 amino acids. Per germline, CDR1 SGHRS and CDR2 YFSETQ.

There are a few counts of this clone. The chain couples TRBV28 to TRBJ2-7; TRBD2 might be the D (5 bases). Germline assignment: CDR1 MDHEN and CDR2 SYDVKM. The CDR3 has 12 residues. Trimming left V 5 bases short and J 4 bases short, with 9 bases between. The CDR3 coding sequence is TGTGCCAGCAGTCAGGACTTTTACGAGCAGTACTTC. Translated: CASSQDFYEQYF.

The chain is built from TRBV6-5 and TRBJ2-6; D not resolved. This CDR3 contains 12 residues. Trimming shortened V by 8 bases and J by 1 base, and 3 bases separated the two germline ends. CDR1 and CDR2 from the germline V gene are MNHEY and SVGAGI. The DNA of the CDR3 is TGTGCCAGCGGGTCTGGGGCCAACGTCCTGACTTTC. Encoded protein: CASGSGANVLTF.

This chain connects TRBV29-1 to TRBJ2-5, with D unresolved. The CDR3 is 15 residues long. The germline gives CDR1 SQVTM, CDR2 ANQGSEA. The ends were cut back, 5 bases at V and 2 bases at J, with 18 bases in the middle. CDR3 in DNA: TGCAGCGTTACAATTCGATGGGCAGAACAAGAGACCCAGTACTTC. Encoded protein: CSVTIRWAEQETQYF.

This chain connects TRBV4-1 to TRBJ2-4; D ambiguous. Germline V lookup: CDR1 MGHRA, CDR2 YSYEKL. This CDR3 has 13 amino acids. Deletions cut 0 bases from V and 4 bases from J, with 4 bases between. The CDR3 protein is CASSQDTKNIQYF. The CDR3 bases are TGCGCCAGCAGCCAAGACACGAAAAACATTCAGTACTTC.

The rearrangement joins TRBV30 to TRBJ1-2; 9 nucleotides align to TRBD1. Germline CDR1 and CDR2: GTSNPN and SVGIG (reference sequence). V gave up 3 bases and J gave up 2 bases; unmatched junction bases: 4. The CDR3 sequence is 14 residues long. CDR3 coding DNA: TGTGCCTGGAGCGGGACAGGGTCGAACTATGGCTACACCTTC. This encodes CAWSGTGSNYGYTF.

This clone occurred a few times. The rearrangement uses TRBV30 and TRBJ2-7; tentative D call: TRBD2 (5 bases). The CDR3 contains 11 residues. V was cut by 8 bases and J by 4 bases, with 12 bases left in between. Germline V CDR1 and CDR2: GTSNPN, SVGIG (reference sequence). The CDR3 here is CATRGVYEQYF. The CDR3, as DNA: TGTGCCACCCGGGGAGTTTACGAGCAGTACTTC.

The chain couples TRBV5-6 to TRBJ2-7; TRBD1 agrees at 9 bases. The ends lost 3 bases at V and 5 bases at J; junction bases unmatched: 12. The V gene's germline CDR1 is SGHDT and CDR2 YYEEEE. The CDR3 is made up of 16 amino acids. The CDR3 here is CASSYLPPGQGDEQYF. In DNA, the CDR3 is TGTGCCAGCAGCTATCTCCCCCCGGGACAGGGAGACGAGCAGTACTTC.

This clone was counted a few times. V usage is TRBV10-1 and J usage is TRBJ2-5; D is perhaps TRBD1 (6 bases). V dropped 5 bases and J dropped 1 base, with 8 bases sitting between them. Germline values: CDR1 WNHNN, CDR2 SYGVQD (reference sequence). CDR3 length: 13 amino acids. The CDR3 coding sequence is TGCGCCAGCAGTTGGACAGTCCAAGAGACCCAGTACTTC. Its translation: CASSWTVQETQYF.

This clone was observed a few times. The gene calls are TRBV14 and TRBJ2-3, with 8 nucleotides matching TRBD2. The CDR3 has 12 amino acids. The germline CDR1 and CDR2 sequences are SGHDN and FVKESK. V lost 0 bases to trimming and J lost 14 bases; unmatched junction nucleotides: 4. CDR3 DNA sequence: TGTGCCAGCAGCCAAGAGCGGGGGGCTCTGTATTTT. It is translated as CASSQERGALYF.

This chain joins TRBV6-5 and TRBJ1-1; D gene uncertain. Per germline, CDR1 MNHEY and CDR2 SVGAGI. This CDR3 has 15 residues. The germline V and J ends were trimmed by 5 bases and 11 bases, with 24 bases remaining between them. CDR3 loop: CASSPGRRVPLGAFF. The CDR3 DNA follows: TGTGCCAGCAGTCCAGGTCGGAGGGTCCCTTTGGGGGCTTTCTTT.

This clone was recorded a few times. J is TRBJ2-4 and V is TRBV19; D remains unclear. The CDR3 extends over 12 amino acids. V was trimmed by 10 bases and J by 5 bases, leaving 12 bases between them. Germline V gene sequence: CDR1 LNHDA, CDR2 SQIVND (reference sequence). CDR3 sequence: CATARTENIQYF. The CDR3 DNA sequence: TGTGCCACCGCCCGGACGGAAAACATTCAGTACTTC.

The chain is built from TRBV7-2 and TRBJ2-3; D might be TRBD2 (6 bases). This CDR3 spans 14 amino acids. Germline CDR1 is SGHTA and CDR2 is FQGNSA. The ends were cut back, 1 base at V and 5 bases at J, with 10 bases in the middle. In DNA form, the CDR3 reads TGTGCCAGCAGCTTAGTTGCGGGGATAGATACGCAGTATTTT. Translating gives CASSLVAGIDTQYF.